What follows are 6 T cell receptor beta chains derived from one specimen sequenced in a study of OX40 agonist ivuxolimab in advanced cancers. The library was made by the immunoSEQ multiplex PCR assay. This is the immuneACCESS table as TCRdb keeps it, with only in-frame sequences that have V and J called. A part of the clones is gone; compared with another copy, unresolved V genes explain less than half, and the rest is unexplained. Within this sample are 30,000 to 35,000 clones, with around nine tenths of them counted one time only. The ten largest clones represent more than 30% of the sample. Sequenced material: CD4+ or CD8+ T cells sorted from blood, taken in a trial of the OX40 agonist ivuxolimab. Source of these receptors: an adult with an advanced solid tumor such as melanoma, head and neck, liver or kidney cancer.

The chain combines TRBV7-9 with TRBJ1-3; D unresolved. The CDR3 consists of 15 residues. Germline V lookup: CDR1 SEHNR, CDR2 FQNEAQ (reference sequence). With 5 bases removed from V and 2 bases from J, the gap between germline ends came to 13 bases. The CDR3 reads CASSLLGPAGNTIYF. The CDR3 DNA reads as TGTGCCAGCAGCCTCTTAGGGCCTGCTGGAAACACCATATATTTT. Combining the CDR3 with reference TRBV7-9 and TRBJ1-3 gives the whole variable domain DTGVSQNPRHKITKRGQNVTFRCDPISEHNRLYWYRQTLGQGPEFLTYFQNEAQLEKSRLLSDRFSAERPKGSFSTLEIQRTEQGDSAMYLCASSLLGPAGNTIYFGEGSWLTVV.

The chain recombines TRBV6-1 with TRBJ2-5; TRBD2 matches at 13 bases. This CDR3 contains 15 residues. After removal of 0 bases from V and 10 bases from J, the junction contained 5 bases not matched to a gene. Germline V gives CDR1 MNHNS, CDR2 SASEGT. CDR3 sequence reads: CASSEAIGLAGVQYF. The CDR3 DNA is TGTGCCAGCAGTGAAGCTATCGGACTAGCGGGGGTCCAGTACTTC.

J is TRBJ2-1 and V is TRBV19; no reliable D call. The CDR3 is 11 residues long. Deletions cut 6 bases from V and 6 bases from J, with 6 bases between. From germline, CDR1 is LNHDA and CDR2 SQIVND (reference sequence). The chain's CDR3 is CASSVFNEQFF. The CDR3, as DNA: TGTGCCAGTAGCGTCTTCAATGAGCAGTTCTTC.

This clone appeared a single time. The chain carries TRBV5-6 and TRBJ2-7; a weak D match, TRBD2 (5 bases). Trimming removed 0 bases from V and 4 bases from J, with 11 bases in between. CDR1 and CDR2 from the germline V gene are SGHDT and YYEEEE. The CDR3 sequence is 14 residues long. The CDR3 region is CASSLGETGYEQYF. CDR3 sequence (DNA): TGTGCCAGCAGCTTGGGGGAAACGGGGTACGAGCAGTACTTC.

This clone was counted a single time. The chain is built from TRBV6-4 and TRBJ1-1, with D possibly TRBD1 on 6 matching bases. CDR3 length: 17 amino acids. Trimming pared 0 bases from V and 2 bases from J, leaving 16 bases between. The V gene's germline CDR1 is MRHNA and CDR2 SNTAGT. CDR3 DNA sequence: TGTGCCAGCAGTGACTCCTGGGGGCAGGGACAAAACACTGAAGCTTTCTTT. This sequence encodes CASSDSWGQGQNTEAFF.

The V gene is TRBV19, the J gene TRBJ2-1, with unresolved D. V lost 4 bases, J lost 0 bases, and 10 bases lay in between. Per germline, CDR1 LNHDA and CDR2 SQIVND (reference sequence). This CDR3 has 15 amino acids. The chain's CDR3 is CASSRGLGSYNEQFF. CDR3 nucleotides: TGTGCCAGTAGTAGGGGTCTCGGCTCCTACAATGAGCAGTTCTTC.